This entry is about one T cell receptor beta chain. The record originates from a study of blood T cell repertoires in COVID-19. The method was immunoSEQ multiplex PCR; TCRdb's version includes in-frame clones alone and lacks a portion of them. The data contain 95,000 to 150,000 clones, 75% to 90% of them seen just once; the ten biggest clones take up under 3.5%. The CDR3 length is 14 residues. After removal of 2 bases from V and 5 bases from J, the junction contained 4 bases not matched to a gene. Looked up from germline, CDR1 is LGHDT and CDR2 is YNNKEL (reference sequence). Sequenced input: peripheral blood. This chain uses TRBV3-1 (or the pseudogene TRBV3-2) with TRBJ2-3, with 7 positions matching TRBD2. This clonotype was obtained from an elderly woman with COVID-19, enrolled during active disease. The DNA for the CDR3 is TGTGCCAGCAGCCAACAGGGAGGGGTAGATACGCAGTATTTT. It is translated as CASSQQGGVDTQYF.